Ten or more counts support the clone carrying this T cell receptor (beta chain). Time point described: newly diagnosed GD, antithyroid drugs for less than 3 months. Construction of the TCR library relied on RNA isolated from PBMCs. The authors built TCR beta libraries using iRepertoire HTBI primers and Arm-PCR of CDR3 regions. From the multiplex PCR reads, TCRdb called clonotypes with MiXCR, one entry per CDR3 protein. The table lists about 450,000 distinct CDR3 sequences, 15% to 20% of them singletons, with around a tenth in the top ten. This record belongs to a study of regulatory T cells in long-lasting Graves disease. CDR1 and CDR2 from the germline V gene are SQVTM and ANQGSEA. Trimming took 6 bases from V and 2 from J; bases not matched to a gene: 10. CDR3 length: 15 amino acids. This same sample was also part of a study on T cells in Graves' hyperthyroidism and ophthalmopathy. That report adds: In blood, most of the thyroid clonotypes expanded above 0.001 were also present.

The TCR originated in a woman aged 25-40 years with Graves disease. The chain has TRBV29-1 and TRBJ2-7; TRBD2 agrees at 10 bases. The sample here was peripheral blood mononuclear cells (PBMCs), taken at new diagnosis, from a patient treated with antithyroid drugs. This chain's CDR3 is CSVTIGLAGAYEQYF. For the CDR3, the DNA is TGCAGCGTAACAATCGGGCTAGCGGGAGCCTACGAGCAGTACTTC.